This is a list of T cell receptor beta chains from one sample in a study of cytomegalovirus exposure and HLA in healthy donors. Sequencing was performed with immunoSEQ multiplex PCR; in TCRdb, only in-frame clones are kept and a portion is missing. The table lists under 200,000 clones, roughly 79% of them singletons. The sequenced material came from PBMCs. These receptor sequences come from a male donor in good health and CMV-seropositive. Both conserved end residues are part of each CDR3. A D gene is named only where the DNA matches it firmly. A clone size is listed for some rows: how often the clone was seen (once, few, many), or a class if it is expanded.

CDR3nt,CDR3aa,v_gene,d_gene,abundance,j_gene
TGTGCCAGCAGCTCTCAAGAGACCCAGTACTTC,CASSSQETQYF,TRBV7-3,NA,NA,TRBJ2-5
TGTGCCAGCAGCCGGGACAGCAACTACGAGCAGTACTTC,CASSRDSNYEQYF,TRBV5-6,TRBD1,NA,TRBJ2-7
TGTGCCAGCAGTCCAGACAGGCGGGTGGCTGAAGCTTTCTTT,CASSPDRRVAEAFF,TRBV7-9,NA,few,TRBJ1-1
TGTGCAAGTCGCCTGAGCGGGGGCCGTTGGAATGAGCAGTTCTTC,CASRLSGGRWNEQFF,TRBV12-2,NA,NA,TRBJ2-1
TGTGCCAGCAGTTACGGAACAGGGACCGGCTACACCTTC,CASSYGTGTGYTF,TRBV6-5,NA,NA,TRBJ1-2
TGTGCCAGCAGTGACGGGACTAGCGGCAATGAGCAGTTCTTC,CASSDGTSGNEQFF,TRBV6-4,TRBD2,few,TRBJ2-1
TGTGCCAGCAGTTTACGCGTCGGACAGGGGGGGTACGAGCAGTACTTC,CASSLRVGQGGYEQYF,TRBV27,TRBD1,NA,TRBJ2-7
TGTGCCAGCAGCCTCGGGGACGAAGCGGGGTACGAGCAGTACTTC,CASSLGDEAGYEQYF,TRBV9,TRBD2,NA,TRBJ2-7
TGTGCCAGCAGCAAGACAGGGGGTCCCTACAATGAGCAGTTCTTC,CASSKTGGPYNEQFF,TRBV7-2,TRBD1,NA,TRBJ2-1
TGTGCCAGCAGCTTAGCGGGCTCTAGCGGGGGGGCCAGAAATGAGCAGTTCTTC,CASSLAGSSGGARNEQFF,TRBV7-9,TRBD2,NA,TRBJ2-1
TGCGCCAGCAGCCCCCAGTGGACAGCCTATAATTCACCCCTCCACTTT,CASSPQWTAYNSPLHF,TRBV4-1,NA,NA,TRBJ1-6
TGTGCCAGCAGTTACTCGGGCAGGGGGATTTCTTACGAGCAGTACTTC,CASSYSGRGISYEQYF,TRBV6-5,TRBD1,NA,TRBJ2-7
TGTGCCAGCAGCGCACGGAGCCAGCCCCAGCATTTT,CASSARSQPQHF,TRBV11-2,NA,NA,TRBJ1-5
TGTGCCAGCAGCTTGGCCATCTCTGGGGCCAACGTCCTGACTTTC,CASSLAISGANVLTF,TRBV5-4,NA,NA,TRBJ2-6
TGTGCCAGCAGCTTAGAGGGGCTTGGGTACGAGCAGTACTTC,CASSLEGLGYEQYF,TRBV7-2,NA,once,TRBJ2-7
TGTGCCAGCAGCTTAGAAGGGAGGAGGTATGAGCAGTTCTTC,CASSLEGRRYEQFF,TRBV7-9,NA,NA,TRBJ2-1
TGTGCCAGCTCACCTTCCACATTCCGGGCGGGCGAGCAGTACTTC,CASSPSTFRAGEQYF,TRBV18,NA,NA,TRBJ2-7
TGTGCCAGCAGCGTAGCGCTAGCGACAGATACGCAGTATTTT,CASSVALATDTQYF,TRBV9,NA,NA,TRBJ2-3
TGCGCCAGCAGCTTTGGACTAGCTGCCGAGACCCAGTACTTC,CASSFGLAAETQYF,TRBV5-1,TRBD2,few,TRBJ2-5
TGTGCCTGGAGTGCGAGGGGAGGCTACACTGAAGCTTTCTTT,CAWSARGGYTEAFF,TRBV30,NA,NA,TRBJ1-1
TGTGCCAGCAGCTTAGTGGGCATCGCGAACACCGGGGAGCTGTTTTTT,CASSLVGIANTGELFF,TRBV11-2,NA,NA,TRBJ2-2
TGTGCCATCAGTTCGCTCCGGACAGGGGGCTCTACTCGAGCGTACGAGCAGTACTTC,CAISSLRTGGSTRAYEQYF,TRBV10-3,TRBD1,NA,TRBJ2-7